This TCR beta chain was obtained from a study of shared clonotypes between healthy human individuals. Study in general: Each donor's CD8 memory used one plate, CD8 naive two, each CD4 subset three.

DNA at about 190 ng, approximately 30,000 T cell genomes, went into sorted-subset replicate PCRs. Data came from immunoSEQ multiplex PCR; TCRdb stores just in-frame clones and leaves some out. The repertoire holds nearly 600,000 clones, with roughly 95% as singletons. CD8 cells regarded as naive lacked CD45RO, were positively chosen for CCR7, and omitted terminally differentiated effector memory CD45RA+ cells. Those who donated were healthy HIV-negative adults, with no recent acute infections or vaccinations reported. As regards this clone: Its antigen remains unknown.

CDR1 and CDR2 from the germline V gene are MNHEY and SMNVEV (reference sequence). The CDR3 is 14 residues long. The study's findings and limits: Naive subsets typically showed greater estimated richness than memory subsets.

This sequence was found in a woman in her twenties or thirties in good health. V and J are TRBV27 and TRBJ2-5; 9 positions match TRBD1. TRBJ2-7 matches the DNA end more closely, so the J call is doubtful. Sequenced material: naive CD8+ T cells sorted from blood. CDR3 bases: TGTGCCAGCAGTTTCACAGGGGGCCTCTACGAGCAGTACTTC. Translating gives CASSFTGGLYEQYF.